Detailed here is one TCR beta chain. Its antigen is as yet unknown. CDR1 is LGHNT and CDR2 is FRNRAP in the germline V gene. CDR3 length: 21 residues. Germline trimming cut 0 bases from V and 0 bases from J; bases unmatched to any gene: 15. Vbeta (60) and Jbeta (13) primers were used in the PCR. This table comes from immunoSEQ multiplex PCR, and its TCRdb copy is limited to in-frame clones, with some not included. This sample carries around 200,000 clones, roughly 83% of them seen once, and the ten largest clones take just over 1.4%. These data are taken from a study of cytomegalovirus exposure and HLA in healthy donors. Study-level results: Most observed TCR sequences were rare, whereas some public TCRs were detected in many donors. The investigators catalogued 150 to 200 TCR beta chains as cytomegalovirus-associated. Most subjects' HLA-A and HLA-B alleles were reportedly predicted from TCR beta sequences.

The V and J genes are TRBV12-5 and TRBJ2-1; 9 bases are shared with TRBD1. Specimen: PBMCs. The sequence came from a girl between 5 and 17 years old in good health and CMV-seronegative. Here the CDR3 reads CASGLVLGGTGHGSSYNEQFF. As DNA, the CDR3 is TGTGCTAGTGGTTTGGTACTGGGGGGGACAGGGCACGGTAGCTCCTACAATGAGCAGTTCTTC. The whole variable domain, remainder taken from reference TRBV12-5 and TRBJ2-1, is DARVTQTPRHKVTEMGQEVTMRCQPILGHNTVFWYRQTMMQGLELLAYFRNRAPLDDSGMPKDRFSAEMPDATLATLKIQPSEPRDSAVYFCASGLVLGGTGHGSSYNEQFFGPGTRLTVL.